This T cell receptor beta chain was captured in a study of technical replicates of blood from a few donors. V lost 4 bases, J lost 8 bases, and 17 bases lay in between. Germline V gene data show CDR1 as GTSNPN and CDR2 as SVGIG (reference sequence). This CDR3 region has 13 residues. This clone came up once. TCRdb's copy holds only in-frame clones and misses some; the assay was immunoSEQ multiplex PCR. Among about 15,000 clones listed, more than 75% were seen once. The sequence derives from a human donor in good health. The chain employs TRBV30 and TRBJ1-2; D is undetermined. Sequencing input: PBMCs. CDR3 bases: TGTGCCTGGACCCTCCTCGGCGGTTACGGCTACACCTTC. This translates into CAWTLLGGYGYTF.